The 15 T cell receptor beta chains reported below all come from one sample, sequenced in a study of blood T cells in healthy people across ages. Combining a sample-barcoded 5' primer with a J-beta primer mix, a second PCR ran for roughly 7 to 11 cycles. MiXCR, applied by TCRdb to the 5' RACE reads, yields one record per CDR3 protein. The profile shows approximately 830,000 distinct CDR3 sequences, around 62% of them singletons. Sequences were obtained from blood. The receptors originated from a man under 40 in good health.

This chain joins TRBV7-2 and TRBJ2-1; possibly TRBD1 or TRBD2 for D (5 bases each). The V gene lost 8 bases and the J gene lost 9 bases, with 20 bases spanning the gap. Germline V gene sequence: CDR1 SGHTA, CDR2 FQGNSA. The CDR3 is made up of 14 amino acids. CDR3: CASLRDGAFGEQFF. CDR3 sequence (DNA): TGTGCCAGCCTCCGGGACGGTGCATTCGGTGAGCAGTTCTTC.

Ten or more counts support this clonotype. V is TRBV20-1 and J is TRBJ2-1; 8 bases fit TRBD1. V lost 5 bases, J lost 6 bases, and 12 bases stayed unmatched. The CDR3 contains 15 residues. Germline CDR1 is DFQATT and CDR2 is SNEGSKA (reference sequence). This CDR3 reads CSAQGTDRAINEQFF. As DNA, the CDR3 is TGCAGTGCTCAAGGGACGGACAGGGCCATCAATGAGCAGTTCTTC.

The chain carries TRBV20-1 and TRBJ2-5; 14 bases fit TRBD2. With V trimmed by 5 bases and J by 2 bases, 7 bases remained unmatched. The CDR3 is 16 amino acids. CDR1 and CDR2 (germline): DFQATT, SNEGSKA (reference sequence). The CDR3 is CSASGLAGAIQETQYF. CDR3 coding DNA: TGCAGTGCTTCGGGACTAGCGGGGGCGATACAAGAGACCCAGTACTTC.

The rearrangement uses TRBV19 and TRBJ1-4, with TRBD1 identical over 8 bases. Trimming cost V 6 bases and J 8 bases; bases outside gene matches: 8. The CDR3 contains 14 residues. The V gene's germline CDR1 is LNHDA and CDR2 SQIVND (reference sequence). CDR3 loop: CASRDDRGREKLFF. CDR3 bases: TGTGCCAGTAGAGACGACAGGGGACGGGAAAAACTGTTTTTT.

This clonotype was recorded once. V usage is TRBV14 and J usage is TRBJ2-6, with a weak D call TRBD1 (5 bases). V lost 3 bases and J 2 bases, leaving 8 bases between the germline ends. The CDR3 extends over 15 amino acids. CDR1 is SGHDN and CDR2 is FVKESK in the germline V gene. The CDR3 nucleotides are TGTGCCAGCAGCCAGCCAGGGACTGGGGCCAACGTCCTGACTTTC. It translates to CASSQPGTGANVLTF. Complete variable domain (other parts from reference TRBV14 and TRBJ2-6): EAGVTQFPSHSVIEKGQTVTLRCDPISGHDNLYWYRRVMGKEIKFLLHFVKESKQDESGMPNNRFLAERTGGTYSTLKVQPAELEDSGVYFCASSQPGTGANVLTFGAGSRLTVL.

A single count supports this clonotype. The CDR3 DNA reads TGTGCCAGCAGCTTAGGAAGTGGGGGGCCCTCTGGAACAGATACGCAGTATTTT. Its translation is CASSLGSGGPSGTDTQYF. The chain carries TRBV7-9 and TRBJ2-3; TRBD1 or TRBD2 may be the D gene (6 bases each). CDR3 length: 18 amino acids. Germline CDR1 is SEHNR and CDR2 is FQNEAQ (reference sequence). V lost 1 base and J lost 3, with 20 bases in between.

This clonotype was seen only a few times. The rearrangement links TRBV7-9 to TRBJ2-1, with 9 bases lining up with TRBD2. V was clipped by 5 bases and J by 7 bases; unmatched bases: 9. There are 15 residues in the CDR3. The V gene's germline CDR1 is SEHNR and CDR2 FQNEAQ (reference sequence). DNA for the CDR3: TGTGCCAGCAGCCCCCCCAGCGGGGGGCCGAATGAGCAGTTCTTC. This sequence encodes CASSPPSGGPNEQFF.

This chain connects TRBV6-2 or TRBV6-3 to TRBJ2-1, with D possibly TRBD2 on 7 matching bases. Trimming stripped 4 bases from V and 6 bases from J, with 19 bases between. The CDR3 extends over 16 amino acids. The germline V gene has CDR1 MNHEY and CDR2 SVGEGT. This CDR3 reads CASSSQIRGAPNEQFF. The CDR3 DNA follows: TGTGCCAGCAGTTCCCAAATCCGGGGGGCCCCCAATGAGCAGTTCTTC.

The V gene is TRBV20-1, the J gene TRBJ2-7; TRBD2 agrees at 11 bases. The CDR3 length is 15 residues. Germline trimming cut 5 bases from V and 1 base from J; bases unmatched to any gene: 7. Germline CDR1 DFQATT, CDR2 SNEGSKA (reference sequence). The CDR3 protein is CSADKTSGRSYEQYF. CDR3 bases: TGCAGTGCTGATAAAACTAGCGGGAGATCCTACGAGCAGTACTTC.

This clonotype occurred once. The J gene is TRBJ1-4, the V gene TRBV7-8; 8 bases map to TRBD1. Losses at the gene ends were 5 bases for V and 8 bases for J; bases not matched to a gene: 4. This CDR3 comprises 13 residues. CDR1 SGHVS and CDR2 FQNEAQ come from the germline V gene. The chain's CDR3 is CASSRTGREKLFF. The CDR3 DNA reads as TGTGCCAGCAGCCGGACAGGGAGGGAAAAACTGTTTTTT.

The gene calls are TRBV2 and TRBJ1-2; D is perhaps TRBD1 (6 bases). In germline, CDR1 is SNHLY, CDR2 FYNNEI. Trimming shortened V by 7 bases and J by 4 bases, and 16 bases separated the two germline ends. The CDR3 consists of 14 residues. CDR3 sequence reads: CASIPPDRGYGYTF. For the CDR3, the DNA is TGTGCCAGCATTCCCCCGGACAGAGGCTATGGCTACACCTTC.

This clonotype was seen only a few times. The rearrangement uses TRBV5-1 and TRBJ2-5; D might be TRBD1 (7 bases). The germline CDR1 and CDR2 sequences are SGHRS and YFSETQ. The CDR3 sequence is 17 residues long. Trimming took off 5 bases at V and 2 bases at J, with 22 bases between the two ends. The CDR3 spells CASSSITGEDPQETQYF. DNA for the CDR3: TGCGCCAGCAGTTCGATCACAGGGGAGGATCCACAAGAGACCCAGTACTTC.

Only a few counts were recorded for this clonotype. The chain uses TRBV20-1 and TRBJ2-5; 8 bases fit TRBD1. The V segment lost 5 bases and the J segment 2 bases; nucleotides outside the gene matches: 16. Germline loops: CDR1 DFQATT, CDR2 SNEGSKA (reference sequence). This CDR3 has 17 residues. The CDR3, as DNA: TGCAGTGCTCTAACGCACACCACAGGGGGGTCACAAGAGACCCAGTACTTC. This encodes CSALTHTTGGSQETQYF.

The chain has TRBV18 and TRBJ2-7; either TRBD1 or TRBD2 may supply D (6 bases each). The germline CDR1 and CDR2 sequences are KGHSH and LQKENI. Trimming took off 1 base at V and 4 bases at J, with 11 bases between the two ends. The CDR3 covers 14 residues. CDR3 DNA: TGTGCCAGCTCACCACGGCAGGGGAGGTACGAGCAGTACTTC. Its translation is CASSPRQGRYEQYF.

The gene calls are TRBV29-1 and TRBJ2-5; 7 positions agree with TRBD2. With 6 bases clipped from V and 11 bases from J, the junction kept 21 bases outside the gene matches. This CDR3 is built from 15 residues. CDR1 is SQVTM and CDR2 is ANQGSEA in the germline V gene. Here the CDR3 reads CSVRTSRDFYNEQYF. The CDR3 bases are TGCAGCGTCAGGACTAGTCGCGACTTCTACAATGAGCAGTACTTC.